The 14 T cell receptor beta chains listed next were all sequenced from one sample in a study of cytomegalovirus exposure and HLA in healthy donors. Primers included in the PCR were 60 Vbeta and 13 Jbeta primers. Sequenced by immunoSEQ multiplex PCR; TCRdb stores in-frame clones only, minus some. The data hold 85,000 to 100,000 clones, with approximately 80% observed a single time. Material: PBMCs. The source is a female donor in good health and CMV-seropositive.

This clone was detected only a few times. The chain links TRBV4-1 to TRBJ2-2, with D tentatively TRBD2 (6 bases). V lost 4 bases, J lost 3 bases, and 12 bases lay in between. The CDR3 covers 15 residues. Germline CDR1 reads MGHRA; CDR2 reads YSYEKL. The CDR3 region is CASSRLVADTGELFF. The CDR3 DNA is TGCGCCAGCAGCCGACTAGTAGCCGACACCGGGGAGCTGTTTTTT.

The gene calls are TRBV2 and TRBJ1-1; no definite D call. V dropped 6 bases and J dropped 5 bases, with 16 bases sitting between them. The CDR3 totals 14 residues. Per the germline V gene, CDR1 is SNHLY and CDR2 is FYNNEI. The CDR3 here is CASSFGGRYTEAFF. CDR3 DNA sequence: TGTGCCAGCAGCTTTGGAGGGAGGTATACTGAAGCTTTCTTT.

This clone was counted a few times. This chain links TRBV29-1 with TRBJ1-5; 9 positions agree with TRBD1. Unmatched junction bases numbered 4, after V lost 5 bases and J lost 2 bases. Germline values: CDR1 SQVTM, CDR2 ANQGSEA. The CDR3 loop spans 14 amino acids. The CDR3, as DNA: TGCAGCGTTCAGACAGGGGGTGGCAATCAGCCCCAGCATTTT. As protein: CSVQTGGGNQPQHF.

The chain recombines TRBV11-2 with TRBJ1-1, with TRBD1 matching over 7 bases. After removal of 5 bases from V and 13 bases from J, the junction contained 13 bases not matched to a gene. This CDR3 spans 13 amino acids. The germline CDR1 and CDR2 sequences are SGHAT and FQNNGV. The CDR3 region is CASSPGQALRGFF. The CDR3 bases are TGTGCCAGCAGCCCCGGACAGGCCCTGAGGGGTTTCTTT. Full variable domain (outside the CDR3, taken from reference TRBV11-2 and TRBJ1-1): EAGVAQSPRYKIIEKRQSVAFWCNPISGHATLYWYQQILGQGPKLLIQFQNNGVVDDSQLPKDRFSAERLKGVDSTLKIQPAKLEDSAVYLCASSPGQALRGFFGQGTRLTVV.

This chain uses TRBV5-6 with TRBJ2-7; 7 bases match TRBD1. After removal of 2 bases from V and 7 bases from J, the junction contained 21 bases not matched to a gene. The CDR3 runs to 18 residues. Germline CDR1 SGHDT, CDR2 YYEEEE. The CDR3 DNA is TGTGCCAGCAGCTTTCTCCTCCTCATAGAGACAGGGCCGGGGGAGCAGTACTTC. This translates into CASSFLLLIETGPGEQYF.

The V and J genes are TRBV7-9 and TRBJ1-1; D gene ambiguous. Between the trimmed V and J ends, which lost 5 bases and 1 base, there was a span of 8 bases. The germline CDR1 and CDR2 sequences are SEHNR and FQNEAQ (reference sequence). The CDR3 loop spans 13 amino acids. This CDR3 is CASSAPGNTEAFF. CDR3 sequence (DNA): TGTGCCAGCAGCGCCCCAGGGAACACTGAAGCTTTCTTT.

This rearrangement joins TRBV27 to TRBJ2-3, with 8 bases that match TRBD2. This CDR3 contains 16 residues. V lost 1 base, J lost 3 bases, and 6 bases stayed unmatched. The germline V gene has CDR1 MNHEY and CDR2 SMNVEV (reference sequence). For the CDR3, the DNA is TGTGCCAGCAGTTTATTGGGACTAGGGAAGACAGATACGCAGTATTTT. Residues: CASSLLGLGKTDTQYF.

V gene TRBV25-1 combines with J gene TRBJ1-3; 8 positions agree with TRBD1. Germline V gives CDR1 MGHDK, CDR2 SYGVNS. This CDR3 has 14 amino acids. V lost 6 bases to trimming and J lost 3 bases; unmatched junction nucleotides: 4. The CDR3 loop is CASRNRGGGNTIYF. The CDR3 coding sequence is TGTGCCAGCAGGAACAGGGGGGGTGGAAACACCATATATTTT.

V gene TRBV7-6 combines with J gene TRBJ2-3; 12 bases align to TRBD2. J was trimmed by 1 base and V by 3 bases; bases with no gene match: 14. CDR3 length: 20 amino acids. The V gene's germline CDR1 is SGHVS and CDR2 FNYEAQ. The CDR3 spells CASSFLLAGGGLLGTDTQYF. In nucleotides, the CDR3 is TGTGCCAGCAGCTTTCTACTAGCGGGAGGAGGGCTTCTGGGCACAGATACGCAGTATTTT.

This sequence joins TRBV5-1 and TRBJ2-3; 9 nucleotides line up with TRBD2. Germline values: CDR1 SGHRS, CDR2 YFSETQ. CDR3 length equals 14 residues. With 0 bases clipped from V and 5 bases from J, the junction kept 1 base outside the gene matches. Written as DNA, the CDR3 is TGCGCCAGCAGCTTGGTTAGCGGGAGAGATACGCAGTATTTT. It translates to CASSLVSGRDTQYF.

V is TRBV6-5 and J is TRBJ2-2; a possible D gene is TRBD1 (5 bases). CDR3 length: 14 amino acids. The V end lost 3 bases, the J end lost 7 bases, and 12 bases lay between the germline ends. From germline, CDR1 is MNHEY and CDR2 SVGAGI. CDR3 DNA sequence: TGTGCCAGCAGTTATTTAGGGGTTGGCGGGGAGCTGTTTTTT. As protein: CASSYLGVGGELFF.

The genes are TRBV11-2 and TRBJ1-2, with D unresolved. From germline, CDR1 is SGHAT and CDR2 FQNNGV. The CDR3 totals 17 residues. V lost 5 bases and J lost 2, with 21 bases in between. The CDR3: CASSPIPPGHRNYGYTF. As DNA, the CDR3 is TGTGCCAGCAGCCCCATCCCCCCGGGTCACCGAAACTATGGCTACACCTTC.

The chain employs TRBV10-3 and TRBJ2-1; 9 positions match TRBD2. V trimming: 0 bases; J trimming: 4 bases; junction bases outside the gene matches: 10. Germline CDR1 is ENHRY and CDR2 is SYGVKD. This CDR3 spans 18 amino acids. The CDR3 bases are TGTGCCATCAGTGAGTCGGGCGGGGGGGGCCCCTTTTACAATGAGCAGTTCTTC. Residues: CAISESGGGGPFYNEQFF.

CDR3 sequence (DNA): TGTGCCAGCAGCTTGGGAGCTAGCAATCAGCCCCAGCATTTT. Its protein is CASSLGASNQPQHF. The chain is built from TRBV5-4 and TRBJ1-5; D unclear. Germline V gene data show CDR1 as SGHNT and CDR2 as YYREEE (reference sequence). The CDR3 sequence is 14 residues long. V lost 0 bases and J lost 0, with 4 bases in between. Based on the CDR3 plus reference TRBV5-4 and TRBJ1-5, the full variable domain is ETGVTQSPTHLIKTRGQQVTLRCSSQSGHNTVSWYQQALGQGPQFIFQYYREEENGRGNFPPRFSGLQFPNYSSELNVNALELDDSALYLCASSLGASNQPQHFGDGTRLSIL.